These 27 T cell receptor beta chains were sequenced from one sample in a study of CD8+CD57+ T cells in acquired aplastic anemia. It was patients with CD8+CD57+ cell expansion by flow cytometry who were chosen for sequencing. According to the study, genomic DNA was the template for TCR beta VDJ and CDR3 profiling. TCRdb reprocessed the reads via MiXCR and lists one record per CDR3 protein. The sample consists of roughly 500,000 distinct CDR3 sequences, approximately 33% of them appearing once. Sequenced input: sorted CD4+, CD8+, or CD8+CD57+ T cells (not recorded which) from PBMCs. The receptors stem from a human donor with aplastic anemia.

V and J are TRBV16 and TRBJ1-4, with unresolved D. Trimming stripped 0 bases from V and 0 bases from J, with 8 bases between. The germline V gene has CDR1 KGHSY and CDR2 FQNENV. This CDR3 spans 16 amino acids. For the CDR3, the DNA is TGTGCCAGCAGCCAATCCTGGCGTCCAACTAATGAAAAACTGTTTTTT. Translating gives CASSQSWRPTNEKLFF.

This clonotype was recorded many times. The chain joins TRBV10-3 to TRBJ2-5; D gene uncertain. The germline CDR1 and CDR2 sequences are ENHRY and SYGVKD. V shed 2 bases and J shed 0 bases, with 13 bases lying between them. The CDR3 runs to 16 residues. The CDR3: CAISETRRLNQETQYF. The CDR3 nucleotides read TGTGCCATCAGTGAGACTCGGCGTTTAAACCAAGAGACCCAGTACTTC.

With respect to this clonotype: The CDR3 does not close with the conserved phenylalanine or tryptophan, likely indicating a read error. The genes are TRBV19 and TRBJ1-1, with D perhaps matching TRBD1 (6 bases). The CDR3 is 15 amino acids. The germline CDR1 and CDR2 sequences are LNHDA and SQIVND (reference sequence). V shed 8 bases and J shed 0 bases, with 16 bases lying between them. The CDR3 reads CASATPQGMNTEAFC. The CDR3 nucleotides are TGTGCCAGTGCAACCCCCCAGGGGATGAACACTGAAGCTTTCTGT.

This clonotype was seen only a few times. The rearrangement joins TRBV2 to TRBJ1-2, with D unclear. This CDR3 contains 13 residues. Trimming removed 8 bases at V and 4 bases at J, with 14 bases between. The germline CDR1 and CDR2 sequences are SNHLY and FYNNEI. CDR3 protein: CASSMDESYGYTF. The DNA for the CDR3 is TGTGCCAGCTCAATGGACGAGAGCTATGGCTACACCTTC.

V usage is TRBV2 and J usage is TRBJ1-6, with D tentatively TRBD1 (5 bases). V was shortened by 11 bases and J by 9 bases, with 17 bases between the two germline ends. Germline V lookup: CDR1 SNHLY, CDR2 FYNNEI. The CDR3 is 13 amino acids. CDR3 in DNA: TGTGCCTCAGCGGCGGATGGGGGTTCACCCCTCCACTTT. This codes for CASAADGGSPLHF.

This clonotype showed up just a few times. The rearrangement joins TRBV9 to TRBJ2-5; TRBD2 matches at 11 bases. The CDR3 is 16 residues long. CDR1 SGDLS and CDR2 YYNGEE come from the germline V gene. V gave up 0 bases and J gave up 5 bases; unmatched junction bases: 6. CDR3 sequence: CASSVDLAGGGETQYF. The CDR3 nucleotides read TGTGCCAGCAGCGTAGACCTAGCGGGAGGTGGGGAGACCCAGTACTTC.

The chain recombines TRBV20-1 with TRBJ2-1, with D possibly matching TRBD2 (5 bases). The CDR3 has 13 amino acids. Trimming took off 0 bases at V and 9 bases at J, with 12 bases between the two ends. CDR1 is DFQATT, CDR2 SNEGSKA, per germline (reference sequence). CDR3 sequence reads: CSARDNEGGEQFF. The CDR3 DNA reads TGCAGTGCTAGAGATAACGAAGGAGGTGAGCAGTTCTTC.

This clonotype was seen more than once but under ten times. The chain uses TRBV15 and TRBJ1-2; D gene unclear. This CDR3 has 16 residues. Trimming pared 0 bases from V and 4 bases from J, leaving 15 bases between. Germline V gene sequence: CDR1 LNHNV, CDR2 YYDKDF (reference sequence). The CDR3 sequence: CATSRDLAGNSYGYTF. CDR3 sequence (DNA): TGTGCCACCAGCAGAGATTTGGCCGGTAATAGCTATGGCTACACCTTC.

CDR3 protein: CASSESLEFGYNEQFF. The CDR3, as DNA: TGCGCCAGCAGTGAGTCTCTGGAGTTTGGGTACAATGAGCAGTTCTTC. V usage is TRBV10-1 and J usage is TRBJ2-1; D not certain. This CDR3 comprises 16 residues. V was clipped by 0 bases and J by 4 bases, with 13 bases between them. The germline V gene has CDR1 WNHNN and CDR2 SYGVQD (reference sequence).

The chain uses TRBV2 and TRBJ2-1, with 8 bases that match TRBD2. In germline, CDR1 is SNHLY, CDR2 FYNNEI. This CDR3 has 15 residues. J gave up 2 bases and V 6 bases, and 6 bases lay outside the gene matches. CDR3 sequence reads: CASRDPGGAYNEQFF. For the CDR3, the DNA is TGTGCCAGCAGGGACCCGGGGGGGGCCTACAATGAGCAGTTCTTC.

V and J are TRBV5-1 and TRBJ2-7; 11 bases are a match to TRBD2. V dropped 3 bases and J dropped 3; count of bases not matched to a gene: 5. CDR3 length: 15 residues. Per the germline V gene, CDR1 is SGHRS and CDR2 is YFSETQ. Written as DNA, the CDR3 is TGCGCCAGCAGCTCTTTAGCGGGAGGGGTCTACGAGCAGTACTTC. It yields the protein CASSSLAGGVYEQYF.

This clonotype was recorded many times. The chain uses TRBV12-3 or TRBV12-4 and TRBJ2-7, with D unresolved. The V end lost 3 bases, the J end lost 2 bases, and 5 bases lay between the germline ends. The CDR3 extends over 12 amino acids. CDR3 amino acids: CASSFDPYEQYF. DNA of the CDR3: TGTGCCAGCAGTTTTGACCCCTACGAGCAGTACTTC.

This clonotype came up many times. The gene calls are TRBV24-1 and TRBJ2-1; D might be TRBD2 (6 bases). Germline CDR1 reads KGHDR; CDR2 reads SFDVKD. V shed 3 bases and J shed 8 bases, with 19 bases lying between them. This CDR3 comprises 16 residues. The CDR3 sequence: CATSDQEGLRVYEQFF. CDR3 DNA sequence: TGTGCCACCAGTGATCAGGAGGGTCTTAGGGTATATGAGCAGTTCTTC.

V is TRBV29-1 and J is TRBJ2-7, with 8 bases matching TRBD2. CDR1 is SQVTM, CDR2 ANQGSEA, per germline. J was trimmed by 2 bases and V by 7 bases; bases with no gene match: 4. This CDR3 is built from 12 residues. The CDR3 loop reads CSAAGGAYEQYF. CDR3 nucleotide sequence: TGCAGCGCTGCGGGGGGCGCCTACGAGCAGTACTTC.

This clonotype was detected many times. The chain combines TRBV7-9 with TRBJ2-2; the match to TRBD1 covers 7 bases. Per germline, CDR1 SEHNR and CDR2 FQNEAQ (reference sequence). V lost 2 bases and J lost 2; bases outside the gene matches: 2. This CDR3 has 15 amino acids. As DNA, the CDR3 is TGTGCCAGCAGCTTAACAGGGGCTAACACCGGGGAGCTGTTTTTT. It yields the protein CASSLTGANTGELFF. Using reference TRBV7-9 and TRBJ2-2 for the parts outside the CDR3, the full variable domain is DTGVSQNPRHKITKRGQNVTFRCDPISEHNRLYWYRQTLGQGPEFLTYFQNEAQLEKSRLLSDRFSAERPKGSFSTLEIQRTEQGDSAMYLCASSLTGANTGELFFGEGSRLTVL.

This clonotype was detected a few times. It may be a read error: a sequence one base away is much more abundant. The chain links TRBV19 to TRBJ2-3, with D possibly matching TRBD2 (6 bases). CDR1 LNHDA and CDR2 SQIVND come from the germline V gene (reference sequence). The CDR3 consists of 15 residues. The V end lost 7 bases, the J end lost 0 bases, and 14 bases lay between the germline ends. The DNA for the CDR3 is TGTGCCAGTAATAGCGGACTGCAGAGCACAGATACGCAGTATTTT. Its protein is CASNSGLQSTDTQYF.

This clonotype was picked up many times. The V gene is TRBV20-1, the J gene TRBJ2-7, with 8 bases lining up with TRBD2. The V segment lost 5 bases and the J segment 2 bases; nucleotides outside the gene matches: 8. Germline lookup yields CDR1 DFQATT and CDR2 SNEGSKA (reference sequence). The CDR3 totals 14 residues. The CDR3 is CSADKSGGTYEQYF. CDR3 sequence (DNA): TGCAGTGCTGACAAGAGCGGGGGTACCTACGAGCAGTACTTC.

V and J are TRBV4-1 and TRBJ1-5; the D is unclear. Trimming removed 0 bases from V and 7 bases from J, with 13 bases in between. The CDR3 spans 15 residues. Germline values: CDR1 MGHRA, CDR2 YSYEKL. CDR3 bases: TGCGCCAGCAGCCAAGATGAAGGGTTTTTACAGCCCCAGCATTTT. Its translation: CASSQDEGFLQPQHF.

The chain links TRBV19 to TRBJ2-5, with D perhaps assigned TRBD1 or TRBD2 (6 bases each). This CDR3 has 13 residues. The V gene's germline CDR1 is LNHDA and CDR2 SQIVND (reference sequence). V lost 10 bases and J lost 2, with 14 bases in between. The CDR3 is CATRGGTQETQYF. In DNA form, the CDR3 reads TGTGCCACAAGAGGGGGGACTCAAGAGACCCAGTACTTC.

This clonotype has a handful of counts. V and J are TRBV9 and TRBJ1-2, with a tentative D call TRBD1 (5 bases). Germline assignment: CDR1 SGDLS and CDR2 YYNGEE. CDR3 size: 15 residues. The ends were cut back, 3 bases at V and 1 base at J, with 13 bases in the middle. CDR3 in DNA: TGTGCCAGCAGCGCCGGGGCAAAATTTAACTATGGCTACACCTTC. The encoded protein is CASSAGAKFNYGYTF. Using reference TRBV9 and TRBJ1-2 for the parts outside the CDR3, the full variable domain is DSGVTQTPKHLITATGQRVTLRCSPRSGDLSVYWYQQSLDQGLQFLIQYYNGEERAKGNILERFSAQQFPDLHSELNLSSLELGDSALYFCASSAGAKFNYGYTFGSGTRLTVV.

The J gene is TRBJ2-3, the V gene TRBV5-1, with D perhaps assigned TRBD1 or TRBD2 (5 bases each). The germline CDR1 and CDR2 sequences are SGHRS and YFSETQ. The V end lost 0 bases, the J end lost 2 bases, and 10 bases lay between the germline ends. The length of the CDR3 is 15 residues. The CDR3 here is CASSLVPGTTDTQYF. In DNA form, the CDR3 reads TGCGCCAGCAGCTTGGTTCCGGGGACCACAGATACGCAGTATTTT. The full variable domain, completed using reference TRBV5-1 and TRBJ2-3, is KAGVTQTPRYLIKTRGQQVTLSCSPISGHRSVSWYQQTPGQGLQFLFEYFSETQRNKGNFPGRFSGRQFSNSRSEMNVSTLELGDSALYLCASSLVPGTTDTQYFGPGTRLTVL.

The chain is built from TRBV3-1 and TRBJ2-5; TRBD2 matches 11 bases. This CDR3 region has 17 residues. After removal of 1 base from V and 5 bases from J, the junction contained 9 bases not matched to a gene. Germline loops: CDR1 LGHDT, CDR2 YNNKEL (reference sequence). CDR3 loop: CASSQGLAGYIAETQYF. CDR3 sequence (DNA): TGTGCCAGCAGCCAAGGACTAGCGGGGTATATCGCGGAGACCCAGTACTTC.

This clonotype was seen once. One end of the junction fails to match germline, which may point to a read error. V usage is TRBV5-1 and J usage is TRBJ2-7, with a weak D call TRBD2 (5 bases). Germline V gene lookup returns CDR1 SGHRS and CDR2 YFSETQ. The CDR3 has 13 residues. The CDR3 protein is CASSHIASYEQCF. Written as DNA, the CDR3 is TGCGCCAGCAGCCATATAGCGAGCTACGAGCAGTGCTTC.

V is TRBV7-9 and J is TRBJ2-5; a weak D match, TRBD1 (5 bases). V shed 8 bases and J shed 2 bases, with 15 bases lying between them. CDR1 is SEHNR, CDR2 FQNEAQ, per germline (reference sequence). The length of the CDR3 is 14 residues. In DNA form, the CDR3 reads TGTGCCAGCTCCGACCTCAGGGTACAAGAGACCCAGTACTTC. Its translation: CASSDLRVQETQYF.

As concerns this clonotype: This may come from a read error, since a much larger clone is one base off. The chain has TRBV11-2 and TRBJ1-3; 7 nucleotides align to TRBD1. The germline V gene has CDR1 SGHAT and CDR2 FQNNGV. The CDR3 is 16 residues long. CDR3 sequence: CASSLGTANSRNTIYF. The CDR3 coding sequence is TGTGCCAGCAGTCTCGGGACAGCCAACTCTCGAAACACCATATATTTT.

This clonotype was seen ten or more times. The chain employs TRBV4-3 and TRBJ1-2, with TRBD1 identical over 7 bases. V gave up 0 bases and J gave up 0 bases; unmatched junction bases: 1. Germline CDR1 LGHNA, CDR2 YSLEER. The CDR3 length is 15 residues. CDR3 sequence (DNA): TGCGCCAGCAGCCAAGAGACAGGGACTAACTATGGCTACACCTTC. Residues: CASSQETGTNYGYTF.

This clonotype has at least ten counts. The chain links TRBV7-2 to TRBJ2-1, with D tentatively TRBD2 (6 bases). This CDR3 spans 13 amino acids. Trimming pared 4 bases from V and 9 bases from J, leaving 13 bases between. From germline, CDR1 is SGHTA and CDR2 FQGNSA. In nucleotides, the CDR3 is TGTGCCAGCAGCTCGGACTATGCGGGTGAGCAGTTCTTC. It specifies CASSSDYAGEQFF.